A single sample is the source of the 20 T cell receptor beta chains below, sequenced in a study of T-cell reconstitution after alpha-beta-depleted transplantation in children. Using unique molecular identifiers, the investigators prepared the TCRbeta library. TCRdb processed the PCR reads anew with MiXCR; each CDR3 protein has one entry. The table includes about 480,000 distinct CDR3 sequences, under 15% detected once. Source: PBMCs from the stem cell graft donor, taken from the stem cell graft. These receptors were taken from a human donor who donated a stem cell graft to a child with combined immunodeficiency.

This clonotype was detected many times. One end of the junction varies from germline; a read error may be responsible. J is TRBJ1-4 and V is TRBV6-5; no clear D. CDR1 and CDR2 (germline): MNHEY, SVGAGI. The CDR3 runs 16 residues. CDR3 nucleotides: TGTGCCAGCAGGTACTCCCCTGCGAGGACTAATGAAAAACTGTTTTTT. Translated: CASRYSPARTNEKLFF.

The genes are TRBV14 and TRBJ2-1; the D is unclear. The CDR3 consists of 12 residues. From germline, CDR1 is SGHDN and CDR2 FVKESK. Trimming removed 4 bases at V and 7 bases at J, with 8 bases between. CDR3 in DNA: TGTGCCAGCAGCCTCTTCTGGAATGAGCAGTTCTTC. Translated: CASSLFWNEQFF.

This clonotype has a count of ten or more. The genes are TRBV4-3 and TRBJ2-7; D uncertain. The CDR3 spans 18 residues. V dropped 0 bases and J dropped 2 bases, with 20 bases sitting between them. Germline CDR1 LGHNA, CDR2 YSLEER. This chain's CDR3 is CASSQEWVRLQFPYEQYF. The CDR3 bases are TGCGCCAGCAGCCAAGAGTGGGTTCGGTTACAGTTCCCCTACGAGCAGTACTTC.

This clonotype came up many times. V usage is TRBV5-1 and J usage is TRBJ2-3; perhaps TRBD2 as D (6 bases). The CDR3 extends over 17 amino acids. Trimming took off 2 bases at V and 0 bases at J, with 16 bases between the two ends. The V gene's germline CDR1 is SGHRS and CDR2 YFSETQ. The CDR3 sequence: CASSFGILAGSTDTQYF. CDR3 sequence (DNA): TGCGCCAGCAGCTTTGGAATACTGGCGGGAAGCACAGATACGCAGTATTTT.

This clonotype was detected many times. The chain couples TRBV29-1 to TRBJ1-2, with TRBD1 matching 8 bases. The CDR3 spans 13 residues. The germline CDR1 and CDR2 sequences are SQVTM and ANQGSEA. V shed 5 bases and J 7 bases; nucleotides not matched to a gene: 9. CDR3 loop: CSVPPAGGFGYTF. In DNA, the CDR3 is TGCAGCGTTCCTCCAGCAGGGGGCTTTGGCTACACCTTC.

This clonotype was detected many times. J is TRBJ1-2 and V is TRBV12-3 or TRBV12-4; D is perhaps TRBD1 (5 bases). The CDR3 is made up of 14 amino acids. V lost 3 bases and J lost 0, with 8 bases in between. CDR3 nucleotides: TGTGCCAGCAGTTTCGGGGGAGCTAACTATGGCTACACCTTC. It yields the protein CASSFGGANYGYTF.

The chain joins TRBV6-1 to TRBJ2-1, with 10 bases matching TRBD1. There are 15 residues in the CDR3. V lost 8 bases and J lost 1; bases outside the gene matches: 5. In germline, CDR1 is MNHNS, CDR2 SASEGT. The CDR3 DNA reads TGTGCCAGCCTCCGGGACAGGGGATCCTACAATGAGCAGTTCTTC. Its translation: CASLRDRGSYNEQFF.

This clonotype has ten or more counts. This chain links TRBV6-2 or TRBV6-3 with TRBJ2-1; 11 bases are a match to TRBD2. The CDR3 covers 16 residues. Trimming removed 6 bases from V and 4 bases from J; junction bases left unmatched: 8. CDR1 is MNHEY and CDR2 is SVGEGT in the germline V gene. The CDR3 DNA is TGTGCCAGCAGGCTACCGGGACTAGCGGTGTACAATGAGCAGTTCTTC. Translation gives CASRLPGLAVYNEQFF.

The chain links TRBV5-1 to TRBJ2-5; D is uncertain. The germline V gene has CDR1 SGHRS and CDR2 YFSETQ. This CDR3 contains 14 residues. Trimming cost V 0 bases and J 7 bases, with 13 bases left between them. Here the CDR3 DNA reads TGCGCCAGCAGCTTGGAAGGTACTCCGGGGACCCAGTACTTC. It yields the protein CASSLEGTPGTQYF.

Turning to this clonotype: Sequence at one end of the junction differs from germline and may be a read error. This chain uses TRBV4-3 with TRBJ2-2; maybe TRBD2 (5 bases). The germline CDR1 and CDR2 sequences are LGHNA and YSLEER. This CDR3 comprises 14 residues. CDR3 sequence reads: CASSQGHNTGEMFF. The CDR3 nucleotides are TGCGCCAGCAGCCAAGGACATAACACCGGGGAGATGTTTTTT.

At least ten counts were recorded for this clonotype. J is TRBJ2-3 and V is TRBV9; D is perhaps TRBD1 (6 bases). V was clipped by 7 bases and J by 2 bases, with 17 bases between them. The CDR3 consists of 15 residues. Germline loops: CDR1 SGDLS, CDR2 YYNGEE. CDR3 protein: CASGRGRGDTDTQYF. The CDR3 DNA follows: TGTGCCAGCGGTCGGGGCAGGGGTGACACAGATACGCAGTATTTT.

In this sample, this clonotype turned up many times. The genes are TRBV12-3 or TRBV12-4 and TRBJ2-1; D not resolved. The CDR3 extends over 13 amino acids. V lost 5 bases and J 6 bases, leaving 11 bases between the germline ends. The CDR3 region is CASSRTGFNEQFF. CDR3 sequence (DNA): TGTGCCAGCAGTCGGACCGGGTTCAATGAGCAGTTCTTC.

The V gene is TRBV12-3 or TRBV12-4, the J gene TRBJ1-6; weak D call: TRBD1 (6 bases). CDR3 length: 14 amino acids. The V end was cut by 4 bases, the J end by 9 bases, with 13 bases between. In DNA, the CDR3 is TGTGCCAGCAGTTCATACAGGGATACTTCACCCCTCCACTTT. Residues: CASSSYRDTSPLHF.

This clonotype was seen repeatedly, ten times or more. Compared with germline, one end of the junction differs, possibly owing to a read error. The J gene is TRBJ2-1, the V gene TRBV20-1; weak D call: TRBD2 (5 bases). The germline CDR1 and CDR2 sequences are DFQATT and SNEGSKA (reference sequence). This CDR3 contains 10 residues. The CDR3 is CSARDSYYVF. The CDR3 DNA sequence: TGCAGTGCTAGGGACTCCTATTACGTCTTC.

The chain uses TRBV5-1 and TRBJ2-5, with 9 bases aligning to TRBD2. CDR1 is SGHRS, CDR2 YFSETQ, per germline. The CDR3 runs to 16 residues. Trimming cost V 2 bases and J 2 bases; bases outside gene matches: 7. The chain's CDR3 is CASSFVSGSKQETQYF. The CDR3 DNA sequence: TGCGCCAGCAGCTTCGTTAGCGGGAGTAAACAAGAGACCCAGTACTTC.

A few counts support this clonotype. V gene TRBV29-1 combines with J gene TRBJ2-2, with TRBD2 matching over 13 bases. Germline assignment: CDR1 SQVTM and CDR2 ANQGSEA. The length of the CDR3 is 17 residues. With V trimmed by 3 bases and J by 6 bases, 10 bases remained unmatched. The CDR3 spells CSVEGETSGRFAGELFF. The CDR3 region has the DNA TGCAGCGTTGAGGGGGAGACTAGCGGGAGGTTCGCCGGGGAGCTGTTTTTT.

The CDR3 spells CASSVLPLAYNEQFF. CDR3 DNA sequence: TGTGCCAGCAGCGTACTCCCTCTTGCCTACAATGAGCAGTTCTTC. This sequence joins TRBV9 and TRBJ2-1, with D unclear. Germline V gene sequence: CDR1 SGDLS, CDR2 YYNGEE. The germline V and J ends were trimmed by 1 base and 2 bases, with 10 bases remaining between them. The CDR3 is made up of 15 amino acids.

This clonotype was observed a handful of times. The chain couples TRBV7-2 to TRBJ2-1; TRBD2 matches at 7 bases. The CDR3 is made up of 14 amino acids. The ends lost 5 bases at V and 9 bases at J; junction bases unmatched: 10. Germline-derived CDR1 and CDR2 are SGHTA and FQGNSA. For the CDR3, the DNA is TGTGCCAGCAGCCCCCACGGGAGGAGTGGTGAGCAGTTCTTC. This encodes CASSPHGRSGEQFF. The full variable domain, with the rest looked up from reference TRBV7-2 and TRBJ2-1, is GAGVSQSPSNKVTEKGKDVELRCDPISGHTALYWYRQSLGQGLEFLIYFQGNSAPDKSGLPSDRFSAERTGGSVSTLTIQRTQQEDSAVYLCASSPHGRSGEQFFGPGTRLTVL.

The chain has TRBV6-5 and TRBJ1-3; 8 nucleotides line up with TRBD1. With V trimmed by 2 bases and J by 0 bases, 3 bases remained unmatched. The germline CDR1 and CDR2 sequences are MNHEY and SVGAGI. This CDR3 has 16 residues. The CDR3 loop reads CASSYDRGFSGNTIYF. CDR3 coding DNA: TGTGCCAGCAGTTACGACAGGGGCTTCTCTGGAAACACCATATATTTT.

The chain uses TRBV12-3 or TRBV12-4 and TRBJ2-7, with a tentative D call TRBD1 (5 bases). V was clipped by 3 bases and J by 7 bases, with 25 bases between them. CDR3 length equals 17 residues. The CDR3 protein is CASSFPLPAGPWGEQYF. For the CDR3, the DNA is TGTGCCAGCAGTTTCCCCCTCCCGGCAGGGCCCTGGGGTGAGCAGTACTTC.